These T cell receptor beta chains were read from a single sample in a study of a mutant IDH1 vaccine in newly diagnosed glioma. No antigen is known for these receptors. Using immunoSEQ multiplex PCR, the repertoire was profiled, and TCRdb retains in-frame clones only, with some absent. This repertoire shows roughly 32,000 clones, approximately 90% found once; its top ten account for more than 10%. The sample in question was PBMCs, obtained from a glioma patient whose treatment included an IDH1 peptide vaccine. These receptors all come from a woman aged 30 to 39 with glioma. The CDR3 runs from the conserved cysteine through the conserved F or W. The D gene is left open where the match is weak. Clone size is given for some rows only: seen once, a few or many times, or a class if the clone is expanded.

>TRBJ2-2|.|TRBD2|TRBV4-1
CASSQGSSGRNTGELFF
TGCGCCAGCAGCCAGGGTTCTAGCGGGAGGAACACCGGGGAGCTGTTTTTT
>TRBJ1-1|few|.|TRBV13
CASSSNTEAFF
TGTGCCAGCAGCTCGAACACTGAAGCTTTCTTT
>TRBJ2-5|.|.|TRBV5-4
CASSLRTAQETQYF
TGTGCCAGCAGCTTGAGGACAGCTCAAGAGACCCAGTACTTC
>TRBJ1-5|.|TRBD1|TRBV5-5
CASSRGQGGNQPQHF
TGTGCCAGCAGCCGAGGACAGGGAGGCAATCAGCCCCAGCATTTT
>TRBJ1-5|.|.|TRBV30
CAWTPPLKTQPQHF
TGTGCCTGGACCCCCCCCCTGAAGACTCAGCCCCAGCATTTT
>TRBJ2-6|.|.|TRBV5-1
CASSPEGSGANVLTF
TGCGCCAGCAGCCCCGAGGGGTCTGGGGCCAACGTCCTGACTTTC
>TRBJ1-5|.|.|TRBV2
CASSPRGYNQPQHF
TGTGCCAGCAGCCCCAGGGGATACAATCAGCCCCAGCATTTT
>TRBJ1-1|.|TRBD1|TRBV7-9
CASSSTGLSTEAFF
TGTGCCAGCAGCTCGACAGGGTTGAGCACTGAAGCTTTCTTT
>TRBJ1-2|once|.|TRBV2
CASSENVGYGYTF
TGTGCCAGCAGTGAAAATGTCGGCTATGGCTACACCTTC
>TRBJ1-6|.|TRBD1|TRBV5-1
CASSLTGGYSPLHF
TGCGCCAGCAGCTTGACAGGGGGCTATTCACCCCTCCACTTT
>TRBJ1-2|.|.|TRBV5-1
CASSPGTSYGYTF
TGCGCCAGCAGCCCCGGGACGAGCTATGGCTACACCTTC
>TRBJ2-4|.|.|TRBV5-6
CASSLAGQGGKNIQYF
TGTGCCAGCAGCTTGGCCGGGCAGGGCGGTAAAAACATTCAGTACTTC
>TRBJ2-1|.|.|TRBV10-1
CASRVVAVGQFF
TGCGCCAGCAGAGTCGTGGCAGTAGGGCAGTTCTTC
>TRBJ1-1|.|.|TRBV10-3
CAIRAGAYTEAFF
TGTGCCATCAGGGCAGGGGCCTACACTGAAGCTTTCTTT
>TRBJ2-1|.|TRBD2|TRBV29-1
CSVGGAFNEQFF
TGCAGCGTCGGGGGGGCGTTCAATGAGCAGTTCTTC
>TRBJ1-1|.|.|TRBV13
CASSGALRATEAFF
TGTGCCAGCAGCGGGGCTCTTCGGGCAACTGAAGCTTTCTTT
>TRBJ2-3|.|.|TRBV10-2
CASSAYLRLGTQYF
TGCGCCAGCAGCGCCTACTTACGTTTAGGTACGCAGTATTTT
>TRBJ2-1|.|TRBD2|TRBV5-6
CASSLAGGRNEQFF
TGTGCCAGCAGCCTAGCGGGGGGCCGCAATGAGCAGTTCTTC
>TRBJ2-3|.|TRBD1|TRBV4-1
CASSPQGAGTDTQYF
TGCGCCAGCAGCCCACAGGGGGCCGGGACAGATACGCAGTATTTT
>TRBJ2-6|.|.|TRBV19
CASSILGLGGAGGANVLTF
TGTGCCAGTAGTATCCTAGGACTGGGGGGGGCCGGTGGGGCCAACGTCCTGACTTTC
>TRBJ1-6|.|TRBD1|TRBV5-1
CASSLGLTGGSGSPLHF
TGCGCCAGCAGCTTAGGTTTGACAGGGGGTTCGGGTTCACCCCTCCACTTT
>TRBJ2-1|.|.|TRBV27
CASSFDRYNEQFF
TGTGCCAGCAGTTTCGACAGATACAATGAGCAGTTCTTC
>TRBJ1-1|.|.|TRBV5-4
CASSGTVNMNTEAFF
TGTGCCAGCAGCGGTACAGTTAACATGAACACTGAAGCTTTCTTT
>TRBJ1-2|.|TRBD1|TRBV6-1
CAARTGVWDGYTF
TGTGCCGCCCGTACAGGGGTCTGGGACGGCTACACCTTC
>TRBJ1-1|.|.|TRBV27
CASSLSGFRTEAFF
TGTGCCAGCAGTTTATCAGGGTTCAGGACTGAAGCTTTCTTT
>TRBJ1-2|.|TRBD1|TRBV28
CASSLPGQGYGYTF
TGTGCCAGCAGTTTACCGGGACAGGGATATGGCTACACCTTC
>TRBJ1-5|.|TRBD1|TRBV19
CASSIGDRGLGPQHF
TGTGCCAGTAGTATAGGGGACAGGGGCCTCGGGCCCCAGCATTTT
>TRBJ1-1|.|TRBD1|TRBV7-9
CASSLVDGQGITEAFF
TGTGCCAGCAGCTTAGTGGACGGACAGGGGATCACTGAAGCTTTCTTT
>TRBJ1-6|.|.|TRBV7-6
CASSSSSGNSPLHF
TGTGCCAGCAGCTCCTCCTCAGGGAATTCACCCCTCCACTTT
>TRBJ2-2|.|.|TRBV2
CASSIDRTGLFF
TGTGCCAGCAGCATTGACAGGACCGGGCTGTTTTTT
>TRBJ2-5|.|TRBD2|TRBV2
CASGRGDETQYF
TGTGCCAGCGGACGGGGGGACGAGACCCAGTACTTC
>TRBJ1-1|few|.|TRBV5-6
CASSHVGRPEAFF
TGTGCCAGCAGCCATGTGGGGCGGCCTGAAGCTTTCTTT
>TRBJ1-1|few|.|TRBV19
CASRKGVGTRAFF
TGTGCCAGTCGCAAGGGAGTGGGGACGCGGGCTTTCTTT
>TRBJ1-6|.|.|TRBV4-1
CASSQRDNEASPLHF
TGCGCCAGCAGCCAAAGGGACAACGAGGCTTCACCCCTCCACTTT
>TRBJ1-2|.|TRBD1|TRBV6-4
CASSDSPGQEYGYTF
TGTGCCAGCAGTGACTCCCCTGGACAGGAATATGGCTACACCTTC
>TRBJ2-1|.|.|TRBV5-4
CASSLGRDNEQFF
TGTGCCAGCAGCCTAGGACGGGACAATGAGCAGTTCTTC
>TRBJ2-3|.|TRBD2|TRBV4-3
CASSQGTSGSTDTQYF
TGCGCCAGCAGCCAAGGGACTAGCGGATCCACAGATACGCAGTATTTT
>TRBJ2-7|.|TRBD1|TRBV14
CATKRPLQGMTYEQYF
TGTGCCACTAAAAGGCCCTTACAGGGGATGACCTACGAGCAGTACTTC
>TRBJ1-4|.|.|TRBV7-9
CASSLGDRTEKLFF
TGTGCCAGCAGCTTAGGTGACAGGACTGAAAAACTGTTTTTT
>TRBJ2-7|.|.|TRBV9
CASSVGPGSYEQYF
TGTGCCAGCAGCGTAGGTCCGGGCTCCTACGAGCAGTACTTC
>TRBJ1-1|.|.|TRBV20-1
CSARWGTEAFF
TGCAGTGCTAGATGGGGTACTGAAGCTTTCTTT
>TRBJ1-1|.|.|TRBV6-4
CASSDRRNTEAFF
TGTGCCAGCAGTGACAGGCGGAACACTGAAGCTTTCTTT
>TRBJ2-5|once|.|TRBV5-1
CAAPASGRETQYF
TGCGCCGCGCCGGCCTCGGGGAGGGAGACCCAGTACTTC
>TRBJ1-2|.|.|TRBV19
CASSSQGANYGYTF
TGTGCCAGTAGTTCGCAGGGAGCTAACTATGGCTACACCTTC
>TRBJ2-7|.|.|TRBV6-5
CASSFRASTYEQYF
TGTGCCAGCAGTTTTAGGGCGTCCACCTACGAGCAGTACTTC
>TRBJ1-2|.|.|TRBV25-1
CASSELGKADYGYTF
TGTGCCAGCAGTGAATTAGGCAAGGCGGACTATGGCTACACCTTC
>TRBJ1-5|.|.|TRBV7-8
CASSPGKQPQHF
TGTGCCAGCAGCCCAGGGAAACAGCCCCAGCATTTT